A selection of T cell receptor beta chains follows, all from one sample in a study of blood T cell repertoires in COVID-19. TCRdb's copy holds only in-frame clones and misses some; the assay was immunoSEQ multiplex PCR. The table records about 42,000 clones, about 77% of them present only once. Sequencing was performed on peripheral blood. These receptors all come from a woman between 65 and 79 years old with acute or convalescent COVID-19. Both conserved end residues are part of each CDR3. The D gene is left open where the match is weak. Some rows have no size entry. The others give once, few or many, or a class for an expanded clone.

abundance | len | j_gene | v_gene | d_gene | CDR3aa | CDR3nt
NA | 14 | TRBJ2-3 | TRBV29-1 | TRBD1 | CSVAGTGFPDTQYF | TGCAGCGTTGCTGGGACAGGGTTCCCAGATACGCAGTATTTT
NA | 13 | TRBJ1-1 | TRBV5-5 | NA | CASSLGDRYQAFF | TGTGCCAGCAGCTTGGGTGACAGGTATCAAGCTTTCTTT
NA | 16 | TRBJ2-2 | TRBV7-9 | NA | CASSLVGRGNTGELFF | TGTGCCAGCAGCTTAGTTGGCAGGGGGAACACCGGGGAGCTGTTTTTT
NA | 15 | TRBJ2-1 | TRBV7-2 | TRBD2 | CASSLASGEYNEQFF | TGTGCCAGCAGCTTGGCTAGCGGGGAGTACAATGAGCAGTTCTTC
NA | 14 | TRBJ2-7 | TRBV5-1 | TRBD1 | CASSPADRGYEQYF | TGCGCCAGCAGCCCGGCGGACAGGGGCTACGAGCAGTACTTC
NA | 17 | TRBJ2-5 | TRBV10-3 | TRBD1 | CASASDVRGRVEETQYF | TGTGCCAGCGCATCCGATGTCAGGGGGCGAGTCGAGGAGACCCAGTACTTC
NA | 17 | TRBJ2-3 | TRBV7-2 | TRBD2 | CASSLALAGGGTDTQYF | TGTGCCAGCAGCTTAGCACTAGCGGGGGGAGGCACAGATACGCAGTATTTT
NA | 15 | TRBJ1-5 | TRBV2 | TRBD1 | CASSSDATGVQPQHF | TGTGCCAGCAGTTCGGACGCAACAGGGGTTCAGCCCCAGCATTTT
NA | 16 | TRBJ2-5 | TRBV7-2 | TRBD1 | CASSTADREGWETQYF | TGTGCCAGCAGCACTGCGGACAGGGAAGGTTGGGAGACCCAGTACTTC
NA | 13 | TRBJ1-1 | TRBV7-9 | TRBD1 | CASSLQGEGEAFF | TGTGCCAGCAGCCTACAGGGGGAGGGTGAAGCTTTCTTT
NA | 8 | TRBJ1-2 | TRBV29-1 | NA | CSVGDFIF | TGCAGCGTTGGGGACTTCATCTTC
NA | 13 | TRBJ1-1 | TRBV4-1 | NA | CASSQVPRTEAFF | TGCGCCAGCAGCCAAGTCCCGAGGACTGAAGCTTTCTTT
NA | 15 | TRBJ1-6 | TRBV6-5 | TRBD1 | CASNNRGSYNSPLHF | TGTGCCAGCAACAACAGGGGATCCTATAATTCACCCCTCCACTTT
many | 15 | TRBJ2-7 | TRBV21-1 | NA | CASSKRGRGIYEQYF | TGTGCCAGCAGCAAGCGAGGCAGGGGGATCTACGAGCAGTACTTC
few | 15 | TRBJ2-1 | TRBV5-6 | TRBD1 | CASSQGAGSYNEQFF | TGTGCCAGCAGCCAGGGGGCTGGCTCCTACAATGAGCAGTTCTTC
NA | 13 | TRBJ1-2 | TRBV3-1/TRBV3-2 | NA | CASSQDYQEGYTF | TGTGCCAGCAGCCAAGATTATCAGGAAGGCTACACCTTC
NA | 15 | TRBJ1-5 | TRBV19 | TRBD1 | CASSIGDRGNQPQHF | TGTGCCAGTAGTATAGGGGACAGGGGAAATCAGCCCCAGCATTTT
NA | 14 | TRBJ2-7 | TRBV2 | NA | CASNFGGTSYEQYF | TGTGCCAGCAATTTTGGGGGGACCTCCTACGAGCAGTACTTC
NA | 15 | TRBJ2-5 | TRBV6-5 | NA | CASSYQRGFRETQYF | TGTGCCAGCAGTTATCAAAGGGGTTTCAGGGAGACCCAGTACTTC
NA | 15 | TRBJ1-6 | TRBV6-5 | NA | CASRPTGGVDSPLHF | TGTGCCAGTCGACCCACGGGGGGGGTAGATTCACCCCTCCACTTT
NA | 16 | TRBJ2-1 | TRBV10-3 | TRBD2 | CAISEPTSGRYNEQFF | TGTGCCATCAGTGAGCCCACTAGCGGGAGGTACAATGAGCAGTTCTTC
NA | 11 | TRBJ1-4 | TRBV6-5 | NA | CASTPDEKLFF | TGTGCCAGCACCCCAGATGAAAAACTGTTTTTT
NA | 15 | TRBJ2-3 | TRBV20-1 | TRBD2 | CSASISGGPMDTQYF | TGCAGTGCTAGTATTAGCGGGGGTCCCATGGATACGCAGTATTTT
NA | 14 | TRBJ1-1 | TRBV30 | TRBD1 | CAWSAKTGTTEAFF | TGTGCCTGGAGTGCGAAGACAGGGACCACTGAAGCTTTCTTT
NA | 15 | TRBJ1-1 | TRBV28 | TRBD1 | CASSLWGQGVTEAFF | TGTGCCAGCAGTTTATGGGGACAGGGGGTCACTGAAGCTTTCTTT
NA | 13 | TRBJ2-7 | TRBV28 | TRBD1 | CASSLPDRVEQYF | TGTGCCAGCAGTTTGCCCGACAGGGTCGAGCAGTACTTC
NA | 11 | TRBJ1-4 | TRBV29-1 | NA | CSVELGEKLFF | TGCAGCGTTGAACTCGGTGAAAAACTGTTTTTT